The 29 T cell receptor beta chains reported below all come from one sample, sequenced in a study of shared clonotypes between healthy human individuals (dated by TCRdb to about 2020). Receptors were amplified or captured by the immunoSEQ multiplex PCR assay. Held by TCRdb, this immuneACCESS table contains in-frame sequences only and omits some clones. Under half of the omission traces to an unresolved V gene where checked; the cause of the rest is unknown. This sample lists approximately 980,000 clones; 70% to 85% were detected once. The top ten clones comprise around 1.4% of the sample. The sequenced material came from memory CD4+ T cells sorted from blood. Explained via the paper, the cell subset or site label denotes: CD45RA-negative fraction. The receptors derive from a man aged 18 to 29 in good health.

In this sample, this clone turned up once. This rearrangement joins TRBV5-1 to TRBJ2-1, with 7 positions matching TRBD1. There are 14 residues in the CDR3. CDR1 SGHRS and CDR2 YFSETQ come from the germline V gene. J was trimmed by 3 bases and V by 4 bases; bases with no gene match: 4. DNA for the CDR3: TGCGCCAGCAGCCCCCGGGACAGCTACAATGAGCAGTTCTTC. Translation gives CASSPRDSYNEQFF.

The count of this clone is one. The chain uses TRBV5-1 and TRBJ2-1, with 10 bases fitting TRBD1. The CDR3 contains 14 residues. From germline, CDR1 is SGHRS and CDR2 YFSETQ. Trimming took 5 bases from V and 7 from J; bases not matched to a gene: 6. CDR3 sequence: CASRRQGAMNEQFF. The CDR3 nucleotides read TGCGCCAGCAGACGACAGGGGGCGATGAATGAGCAGTTCTTC.

The chain employs TRBV11-2 and TRBJ2-7; tentative D call: TRBD1 (5 bases). Trimming removed 3 bases from V and 5 bases from J, with 11 bases in between. Germline CDR1 reads SGHAT; CDR2 reads FQNNGV. The CDR3 contains 13 residues. The CDR3, as DNA: TGTGCCAGCAGCTTTCAGGGCTCGAACGAGCAGTACTTC. Amino acid sequence: CASSFQGSNEQYF.

The chain joins TRBV10-2 to TRBJ1-5, with D possibly being TRBD1 (6 bases). Germline V gives CDR1 WSHSY, CDR2 SAAADI. V lost 6 bases and J 7 bases, leaving 10 bases between the germline ends. The length of the CDR3 is 12 residues. DNA of the CDR3: TGCGCCAGCAGGGAGGGGGACCAGCCCCAGCATTTT. Translation gives CASREGDQPQHF.

The rearrangement uses TRBV7-2 and TRBJ2-7; TRBD2 aligns across 7 bases. V shed 6 bases and J 2 bases; nucleotides not matched to a gene: 10. The germline CDR1 and CDR2 sequences are SGHTA and FQGNSA. This CDR3 is 15 amino acids long. The CDR3 DNA follows: TGTGCCAGCAGGGGAGCGGGAATTCCCCCCTACGAGCAGTACTTC. Translated, it gives CASRGAGIPPYEQYF.

The chain has TRBV10-2 and TRBJ1-1; weak D call: TRBD1 (6 bases). CDR3 length equals 13 residues. From germline, CDR1 is WSHSY and CDR2 SAAADI. The V and J ends lost 6 bases and 1 base respectively, with 9 bases between them. Written as DNA, the CDR3 is TGCGCCAGCAGGGGGGCTTCGAACACTGAAGCTTTCTTT. Protein product: CASRGASNTEAFF.

The rearrangement joins TRBV7-2 to TRBJ2-1; 12 nucleotides agree with TRBD2. The CDR3 is 16 residues long. With 5 bases clipped from V and 6 bases from J, the junction kept 8 bases outside the gene matches. Germline V gene lookup returns CDR1 SGHTA and CDR2 FQGNSA. The CDR3 here is CASSTWTSGIPNEQFF. CDR3 DNA sequence: TGTGCCAGCAGCACCTGGACTAGCGGGATTCCCAATGAGCAGTTCTTC.

The rearrangement uses TRBV25-1 and TRBJ2-1, with unresolved D. CDR3 length: 12 amino acids. Per germline, CDR1 MGHDK and CDR2 SYGVNS. V gave up 3 bases and J gave up 5 bases, with 5 bases separating them. The DNA for the CDR3 is TGTGCCAGCAGTGACACAGACAATGAGCAGTTCTTC. It translates to CASSDTDNEQFF.

This clone came up many times. This sequence joins TRBV19 and TRBJ2-7; D ambiguous. V was clipped by 7 bases and J by 3 bases, with 16 bases between them. The CDR3 extends over 14 amino acids. The germline gives CDR1 LNHDA, CDR2 SQIVND (reference sequence). CDR3 amino acids: CASTPLTPGYEQYF. The CDR3, as DNA: TGTGCCAGTACCCCTCTTACCCCAGGCTACGAGCAGTACTTC.

CDR3 nucleotide sequence: TGTGCTAGTTCTTTGGGGGGCAACTCCTATGGCTACACCTTC. Protein sequence: CASSLGGNSYGYTF. V usage is TRBV12-5 and J usage is TRBJ1-2, with a possible D match to TRBD1 (6 bases). With 8 bases removed from V and 4 bases from J, the gap between germline ends came to 17 bases. This CDR3 contains 14 residues. Germline CDR1 reads LGHNT; CDR2 reads FRNRAP.

The gene calls are TRBV4-3 and TRBJ2-3; D possibly uses TRBD1 or TRBD2 (5 bases each). Trimming left V 0 bases short and J 7 bases short, with 17 bases between. CDR1 is LGHNA, CDR2 YSLEER, per germline. The CDR3 sequence is 16 residues long. The CDR3 reads CASSQDGEGKFNTQYF. As DNA, the CDR3 is TGCGCCAGCAGCCAAGACGGAGAGGGGAAATTTAATACGCAGTATTTT.

This clone turned up a few times. V and J are TRBV27 and TRBJ2-1; D is perhaps TRBD1 or TRBD2 (5 bases each). The V gene lost 7 bases and the J gene lost 3 bases, with 13 bases spanning the gap. The CDR3 totals 14 residues. The germline V gene encodes CDR1 MNHEY and CDR2 SMNVEV (reference sequence). The chain's CDR3 is CASKGPGLYNEQFF. As DNA, the CDR3 is TGTGCCAGCAAGGGACCAGGCCTCTACAATGAGCAGTTCTTC.

As to this clone: At the DNA level, this CDR3 is encoded by other sequences in the same sample as well. The chain employs TRBV28 and TRBJ1-2; D might be TRBD1 (5 bases). The CDR3 extends over 13 amino acids. Germline V CDR1 and CDR2: MDHEN, SYDVKM. Trimming stripped 6 bases from V and 8 bases from J, with 16 bases between. The DNA for the CDR3 is TGTGCCAGCAGCCCACTTTACCGGGGGGGCTACACCTTC. Its translation: CASSPLYRGGYTF.

This clone was found a few times. This CDR3 is also generated by other DNA sequences in the sample. V usage is TRBV7-9 and J usage is TRBJ1-1; 8 nucleotides line up with TRBD1. Germline loops: CDR1 SEHNR, CDR2 FQNEAQ (reference sequence). The junction had 5 bases not matched to a gene; V was cut back by 5 bases and J by 0 bases. This CDR3 spans 15 amino acids. CDR3 bases: TGTGCCAGCAGCCCGCGACAGGGGTTGAACACTGAAGCTTTCTTT. It encodes CASSPRQGLNTEAFF.

Remarks on this clone: Other DNA sequences of this sample code for an identical CDR3. The chain employs TRBV5-8 and TRBJ1-4; D gene unclear. V was trimmed by 0 bases and J by 7 bases, leaving 10 bases between them. Germline lookup yields CDR1 SGHTS and CDR2 YDEGEE. This CDR3 is built from 14 residues. CDR3 coding DNA: TGTGCCAGCAGCTTGGGACGCGGGAGTGAAAAACTGTTTTTT. Translation gives CASSLGRGSEKLFF. Combining the CDR3 with reference TRBV5-8 and TRBJ1-4 gives the whole variable domain EAGVTQSPTHLIKTRGQQATLRCSPISGHTSVYWYQQALGLGLQFLLWYDEGEERNRGNFPPRFSGRQFPNYSSELNVNALELEDSALYLCASSLGRGSEKLFFGSGTQLSVL.

This chain links TRBV9 with TRBJ2-5; 8 nucleotides align to TRBD2. Trimming took 1 base from V and 5 from J; bases not matched to a gene: 4. CDR3 length: 14 amino acids. Per the germline V gene, CDR1 is SGDLS and CDR2 is YYNGEE. The CDR3 is CASSVWPSGETQYF. CDR3 bases: TGTGCCAGCAGCGTATGGCCTAGCGGGGAGACCCAGTACTTC.

The rearrangement links TRBV5-4 to TRBJ2-5, with 8 positions matching TRBD2. This CDR3 contains 17 residues. Unmatched junction bases numbered 9, after V lost 1 base and J lost 1 base. Germline CDR1 is SGHNT and CDR2 is YYREEE (reference sequence). This CDR3 reads CASSLRSGGMGQETQYF. CDR3 DNA sequence: TGTGCCAGCAGCTTGAGGTCGGGAGGGATGGGCCAAGAGACCCAGTACTTC. The whole variable domain, filled in from reference TRBV5-4 and TRBJ2-5, reads ETGVTQSPTHLIKTRGQQVTLRCSSQSGHNTVSWYQQALGQGPQFIFQYYREEENGRGNFPPRFSGLQFPNYSSELNVNALELDDSALYLCASSLRSGGMGQETQYFGPGTRLLVL.

This clone came up once. The chain joins TRBV19 to TRBJ2-7, with TRBD1 matching 7 bases. In germline, CDR1 is LNHDA, CDR2 SQIVND (reference sequence). CDR3 length: 13 amino acids. The ends lost 7 bases at V and 3 bases at J; junction bases unmatched: 6. The CDR3 region is CASTGTENYEQYF. Written as DNA, the CDR3 is TGTGCCAGTACCGGGACAGAGAACTACGAGCAGTACTTC.

Points on this clone: The sample has other DNA sequences that encode this CDR3 too. The chain has TRBV10-3 and TRBJ2-5; D remains ambiguous. The germline gives CDR1 ENHRY, CDR2 SYGVKD. The germline V and J ends were trimmed by 6 bases and 1 base, with 9 bases remaining between them. The CDR3 is made up of 13 amino acids. CDR3 DNA: TGTGCCATCAGCGACGGATTCCAAGAGACCCAGTACTTC. Encoded protein: CAISDGFQETQYF.

The chain combines TRBV19 with TRBJ2-6; D unresolved. V was cut by 6 bases and J by 0 bases, with 6 bases left in between. CDR1 LNHDA and CDR2 SQIVND come from the germline V gene (reference sequence). This CDR3 has 14 residues. The chain's CDR3 is CASRNSSGANVLTF. The CDR3 bases are TGTGCCAGTAGAAACAGCTCTGGGGCCAACGTCCTGACTTTC.

The V and J genes are TRBV12-5 and TRBJ2-3, with a weak D call TRBD1 (5 bases). V gave up 2 bases and J gave up 0 bases, with 18 bases separating them. Germline V gene sequence: CDR1 LGHNT, CDR2 FRNRAP. The CDR3 contains 18 residues. The CDR3 is CASGLSPKGKESTDTQYF. As DNA, the CDR3 is TGTGCTAGTGGTTTGTCGCCGAAGGGGAAAGAAAGCACAGATACGCAGTATTTT.

This chain links TRBV7-2 with TRBJ2-7, with no clear D. Germline V gene lookup returns CDR1 SGHTA and CDR2 FQGNSA. The CDR3 is 13 amino acids. V was shortened by 8 bases and J by 5 bases, with 16 bases between the two germline ends. DNA for the CDR3: TGTGCCAGCGGATCATTACGGCAAAACGAGCAGTACTTC. This sequence encodes CASGSLRQNEQYF.

V is TRBV5-1 and J is TRBJ1-4; possible D gene TRBD1, 5 bases. The CDR3 totals 13 residues. Germline V gene lookup returns CDR1 SGHRS and CDR2 YFSETQ. The ends were cut back, 0 bases at V and 11 bases at J, with 11 bases in the middle. The CDR3 DNA reads as TGCGCCAGCAGCTTGGCTGGGACTGACAAACTGTTTTTT. Amino acid sequence: CASSLAGTDKLFF.

Notes on this clone: This likely stems from a read error, as it lies one base from a far larger clone. V is TRBV27 and J is TRBJ2-3; D is possibly TRBD2 (5 bases). Germline loops: CDR1 MNHEY, CDR2 SMNVEV (reference sequence). V dropped 5 bases and J dropped 5 bases, with 5 bases sitting between them. CDR3 length: 11 amino acids. CDR3 amino acids: CASSRGDTQYF. CDR3 sequence (DNA): TGTGCCAGCAGTCGGGGAGATACGCAGTATTTT.

The gene calls are TRBV27 and TRBJ2-1, with D unresolved. The CDR3 extends over 13 amino acids. Trimming stripped 6 bases from V and 9 bases from J, with 15 bases between. Looked up from germline, CDR1 is MNHEY and CDR2 is SMNVEV (reference sequence). As DNA, the CDR3 is TGTGCCAGCAGGGGCCCATTCCCCGGTGAGCAGTTCTTC. Translating gives CASRGPFPGEQFF.

About this clone itself: Other DNA sequences of this sample code for an identical CDR3. The V gene is TRBV5-4, the J gene TRBJ2-7; no reliable D call. CDR1 and CDR2 from the germline V gene are SGHNT and YYREEE (reference sequence). The CDR3 runs 13 residues. Trimming took off 0 bases at V and 2 bases at J, with 6 bases between the two ends. The CDR3 reads CASSLGRAYEQYF. The CDR3 DNA sequence: TGTGCCAGCAGCTTGGGTAGGGCCTACGAGCAGTACTTC.

The V and J genes are TRBV6-5 and TRBJ2-7; maybe TRBD1 (6 bases). Between the trimmed V and J ends, which lost 2 bases and 5 bases, there was a span of 13 bases. The V gene's germline CDR1 is MNHEY and CDR2 SVGAGI. There are 14 residues in the CDR3. CDR3 sequence (DNA): TGTGCCAGCAGTTACAAAGGGGGTTTTAACGAGCAGTACTTC. This gives the protein CASSYKGGFNEQYF.

The V gene is TRBV5-1, the J gene TRBJ2-1, with 10 bases matching TRBD2. Germline V gene sequence: CDR1 SGHRS, CDR2 YFSETQ. This CDR3 has 15 residues. The ends lost 2 bases at V and 5 bases at J; junction bases unmatched: 4. In nucleotides, the CDR3 is TGCGCCAGCAGCTTAGGTAGCGGGGGGCACAATGAGCAGTTCTTC. Protein sequence: CASSLGSGGHNEQFF.

This clone was detected only a few times. The V call is TRBV9, the J call TRBJ2-2; D not resolved. Germline lookup yields CDR1 SGDLS and CDR2 YYNGEE. Trimming cost V 4 bases and J 3 bases, with 10 bases left between them. This CDR3 spans 14 amino acids. DNA for the CDR3: TGTGCCAGCAGCTATGGGGTGGACACCGGGGAGCTGTTTTTT. Translating gives CASSYGVDTGELFF.